These 13 T cell receptor beta chains share one sample of origin, sequenced in a study of T-cell reconstitution after alpha-beta-depleted transplantation in children. Researchers prepared the TCRbeta library using unique molecular identifiers, the study reports. A single record per CDR3 protein comes from TCRdb applying MiXCR to the PCR reads. The sample lists a few hundred thousand distinct CDR3 sequences, 20% to 30% occurring once. Sequencing used PBMCs, mostly from graft donor cells, obtained 360 days after TCRalphabeta/CD19-depleted stem cell transplant. The receptors originated from a female patient aged 2-15 years who had a stem cell transplant for congenital amegakaryocytic thrombocytopenia, so the T cells may come from the graft donor.

In this sample, this clonotype turned up a few times. The CDR3 nucleotides read TGTGCCAGCAGCCGCGGGTCCCATGGGGGCATGGGGGGGACCCAGTACTTC. Protein sequence: CASSRGSHGGMGGTQYF. The gene calls are TRBV6-1 and TRBJ2-5; TRBD1 or TRBD2 may be the D gene (6 bases each). Trimming took off 6 bases at V and 7 bases at J, with 27 bases between the two ends. Germline V gene lookup returns CDR1 MNHNS and CDR2 SASEGT. The CDR3 extends over 17 amino acids.

This clonotype was seen many times. The V gene is TRBV20-1, the J gene TRBJ1-1; D gene unclear. The germline V gene encodes CDR1 DFQATT and CDR2 SNEGSKA (reference sequence). The V gene lost 3 bases and the J gene lost 5 bases, with 7 bases spanning the gap. The CDR3 is 11 residues long. Written as DNA, the CDR3 is TGCAGTGCTAGCGATAGGACTGAAGCTTTCTTT. Protein sequence: CSASDRTEAFF.

This clonotype has just a few counts. The chain uses TRBV5-1 and TRBJ2-5, with unresolved D. CDR3 size: 12 residues. With 2 bases removed from V and 3 bases from J, the gap between germline ends came to 5 bases. CDR1 and CDR2 from the germline V gene are SGHRS and YFSETQ. The CDR3 DNA reads TGCGCCAGCAGCTTCAAGGAAGAGACCCAGTACTTC. It translates to CASSFKEETQYF.

This clonotype was seen a few times. The chain combines TRBV10-3 with TRBJ2-1, with 8 bases identical to TRBD1. The CDR3 totals 15 residues. J lost 4 bases, V lost 2 bases, and 4 bases had no gene match. Germline CDR1 ENHRY, CDR2 SYGVKD. CDR3 bases: TGTGCCATCAGTGAGCCCGACAGGGGTTACAATGAGCAGTTCTTC. Translated: CAISEPDRGYNEQFF.

In this sample, this clonotype turned up a few times. At one of its ends the junction is not consistent with the germline gene, which may arise from a read error. V usage is TRBV18 and J usage is TRBJ2-1, with D possibly TRBD1 on 5 matching bases. The CDR3 totals 12 residues. CDR1 and CDR2 from the germline V gene are KGHSH and LQKENI. The CDR3 nucleotides read TGTGCCAGCTCACCAGACAGAACGAGACAAGTCTTC. This gives the protein CASSPDRTRQVF. Together with reference TRBV18 and TRBJ2-1, the CDR3 gives the full variable domain: NAGVMQNPRHLVRRRGQEARLRCSPMKGHSHVYWYRQLPEEGLKFMVYLQKENIIDESGMPKERFSAEFPKEGPSILRIQQVVRGDSAAYFCASSPDRTRQVFGPGTRLTVL.

This clonotype came up a few times. The chain recombines TRBV4-1 with TRBJ2-5; D may be TRBD1 (5 bases). Between the trimmed V and J ends, which lost 0 bases and 5 bases, there was a span of 16 bases. Germline loops: CDR1 MGHRA, CDR2 YSYEKL. The CDR3 loop spans 16 amino acids. The CDR3: CASSQDTRQNWETQYF. The DNA of the CDR3 is TGCGCCAGCAGCCAAGATACGAGACAGAACTGGGAGACCCAGTACTTC.

This clonotype was detected only a few times. V and J are TRBV29-1 and TRBJ1-1, with D perhaps TRBD1 (5 bases). Germline V gene data show CDR1 as SQVTM and CDR2 as ANQGSEA. V lost 4 bases and J lost 5, with 11 bases in between. The CDR3 has 12 residues. For the CDR3, the DNA is TGCAGCGTTGGTCAGGGTGGTACTGAAGCTTTCTTT. Translating it yields CSVGQGGTEAFF.

This clonotype was detected only a few times. The chain recombines TRBV18 with TRBJ1-1; D not certain. CDR3 length equals 14 residues. The V end was cut by 2 bases, the J end by 3 bases, with 10 bases between. Germline CDR1 reads KGHSH; CDR2 reads LQKENI. This chain's CDR3 is CASSPGTPDTEAFF. Written as DNA, the CDR3 is TGTGCCAGCTCACCAGGTACACCGGACACTGAAGCTTTCTTT.

This clonotype was detected a few times. The chain has TRBV5-1 and TRBJ2-7; D possibly corresponds to TRBD1 (6 bases). From germline, CDR1 is SGHRS and CDR2 YFSETQ. The V gene lost 1 base and the J gene lost 3 bases, with 14 bases spanning the gap. The CDR3 has 15 amino acids. DNA of the CDR3: TGCGCCAGCAGCTTGAGTACAGGGAATTTCTACGAGCAGTACTTC. Protein: CASSLSTGNFYEQYF.

The table lists this clonotype with a few counts. The rearrangement uses TRBV12-3 or TRBV12-4 and TRBJ2-2; 7 bases line up with TRBD1. The CDR3 is made up of 14 amino acids. The ends lost 7 bases at V and 4 bases at J; junction bases unmatched: 6. CDR3 in amino acids: CASTDRVGTGELFF. For the CDR3, the DNA is TGTGCCAGCACAGACAGGGTGGGCACCGGGGAGCTGTTTTTT.

This clonotype came up a few times. V usage is TRBV24-1 and J usage is TRBJ2-1; D may match TRBD1 or TRBD2 (5 bases each). From germline, CDR1 is KGHDR and CDR2 SFDVKD. Trimming pared 4 bases from V and 4 bases from J, leaving 13 bases between. The CDR3 is 15 residues long. The DNA for the CDR3 is TGTGCCACCAGTGACCGGGACGGAACTTACAATGAGCAGTTCTTC. Protein: CATSDRDGTYNEQFF.

This clonotype was found a few times. The chain carries TRBV5-5 and TRBJ2-1; D call uncertain. The CDR3 sequence is 14 residues long. The V gene lost 4 bases and the J gene lost 0 bases, with 8 bases spanning the gap. Germline values: CDR1 SGHKS, CDR2 YYEKEE (reference sequence). The CDR3: CASSPYTSYNEQFF. The CDR3 DNA sequence: TGTGCCAGCAGCCCATATACCTCCTACAATGAGCAGTTCTTC.

The chain combines TRBV5-6 with TRBJ2-7; no definite D call. The CDR3 length is 13 residues. Trimming pared 4 bases from V and 4 bases from J, leaving 12 bases between. The germline V gene has CDR1 SGHDT and CDR2 YYEEEE. CDR3 loop: CASSPLSTYEQYF. DNA of the CDR3: TGTGCCAGCAGCCCCCTCTCGACTTACGAGCAGTACTTC.